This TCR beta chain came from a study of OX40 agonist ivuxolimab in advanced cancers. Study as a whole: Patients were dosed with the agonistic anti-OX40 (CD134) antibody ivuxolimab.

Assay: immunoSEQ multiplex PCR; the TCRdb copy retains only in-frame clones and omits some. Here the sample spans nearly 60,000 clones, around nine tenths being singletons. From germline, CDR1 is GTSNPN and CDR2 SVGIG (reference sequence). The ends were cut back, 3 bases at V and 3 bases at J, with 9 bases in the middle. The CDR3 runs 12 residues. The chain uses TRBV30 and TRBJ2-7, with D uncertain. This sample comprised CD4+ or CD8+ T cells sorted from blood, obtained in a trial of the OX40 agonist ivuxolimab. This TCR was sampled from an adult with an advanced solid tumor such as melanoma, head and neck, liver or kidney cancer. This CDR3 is CAWSRSSYEQYF. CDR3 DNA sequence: TGTGCCTGGAGCCGTAGCAGCTACGAGCAGTACTTC.